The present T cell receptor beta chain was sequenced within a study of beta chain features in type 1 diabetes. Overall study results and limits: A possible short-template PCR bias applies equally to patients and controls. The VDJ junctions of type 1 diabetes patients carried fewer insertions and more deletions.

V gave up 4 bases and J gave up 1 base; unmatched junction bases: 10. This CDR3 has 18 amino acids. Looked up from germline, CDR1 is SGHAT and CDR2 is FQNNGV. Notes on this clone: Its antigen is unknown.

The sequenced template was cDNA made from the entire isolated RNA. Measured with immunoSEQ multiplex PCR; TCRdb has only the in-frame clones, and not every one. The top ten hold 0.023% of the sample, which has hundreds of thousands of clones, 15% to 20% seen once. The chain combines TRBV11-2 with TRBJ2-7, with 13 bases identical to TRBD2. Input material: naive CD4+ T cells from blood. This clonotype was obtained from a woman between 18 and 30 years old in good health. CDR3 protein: CASSYGNRLAGGSYEQYF. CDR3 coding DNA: TGTGCCAGCAGCTACGGAAATCGACTAGCGGGAGGATCCTACGAGCAGTACTTC.